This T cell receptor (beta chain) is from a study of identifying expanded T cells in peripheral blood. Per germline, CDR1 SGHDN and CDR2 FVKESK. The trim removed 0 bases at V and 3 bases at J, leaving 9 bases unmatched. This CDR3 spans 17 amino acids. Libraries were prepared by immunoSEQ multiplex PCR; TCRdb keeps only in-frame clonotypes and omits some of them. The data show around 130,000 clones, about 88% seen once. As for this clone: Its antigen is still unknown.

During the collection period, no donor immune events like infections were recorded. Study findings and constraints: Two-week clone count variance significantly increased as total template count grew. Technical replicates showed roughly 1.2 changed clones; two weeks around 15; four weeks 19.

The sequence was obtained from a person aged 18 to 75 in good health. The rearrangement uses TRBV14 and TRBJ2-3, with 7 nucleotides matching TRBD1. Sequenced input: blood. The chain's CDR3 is CASSQDHTGEKTDTQYF. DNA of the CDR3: TGTGCCAGCAGCCAAGATCATACAGGGGAAAAAACAGATACGCAGTATTTT.